This T cell receptor beta chain was sequenced in a study of shared clonotypes between healthy human individuals. General study points: Among the subsets, naive ones generally showed larger estimated richness than memory ones. Lower generation probabilities were found for non-shared clonotypes than for those shared by all four donors.

The genomic DNA of each subset was split evenly across several immunoSEQ plates. Source study methods: Filtering differed, since immunoSEQ gave only junction sequences and no quality scores. Assay used: immunoSEQ multiplex PCR; TCRdb lists only in-frame clones, some missing. V, J and clone size are taken as reported in that table, and D and trimming were inferred from the DNA itself. The repertoire holds around 1.5 million clones, with approximately 98% as singletons. As for this clone: The antigen remains undetermined.

V shed 6 bases, J shed 5 bases, and the junction held 12 bases outside the gene matches. Germline V gene lookup returns CDR1 SQVTM and CDR2 ANQGSEA. The CDR3 has 14 amino acids. What was sequenced was naive CD4+ T cells sorted from blood. Subset here: CD45RA+ positively selected. The gene calls are TRBV29-1 and TRBJ2-7; 8 bases agree with TRBD2. The TCR sequence derives from a man between 25 and 39 years old in good health. CDR3 protein: CSVPREGRGHEQYF. CDR3 coding DNA: TGCAGCGTCCCCCGGGAGGGCAGGGGCCACGAGCAGTACTTC.